The 28 T cell receptor beta chains given below trace back to one sample, sequenced in a study of beta chain features in type 1 diabetes. Study-level results: Shorter TCRB CDR3s, moderately but significantly so, marked every one of the four CD4+ subsets in Type 1 diabetes patients.

Their antigens remain unidentified. The investigators reverse transcribed all of the isolated RNA, so they sequenced expressed TCRB transcripts. Repertoires were generated with immunoSEQ multiplex PCR, while TCRdb's copy carries only in-frame clones and drops some. Here the sample spans about 650,000 clones, 9.5% to 15% being singletons. The specimen was naive CD4+ T cells from blood. The source of these receptors is a man under 40 with type 1 diabetes.

The J gene is TRBJ1-6, the V gene TRBV30, with 8 bases aligning to TRBD1. Per germline, CDR1 GTSNPN and CDR2 SVGIG (reference sequence). CDR3 length: 15 residues. With V trimmed by 1 base and J by 5 bases, 4 bases remained unmatched. Written as DNA, the CDR3 is TGTGCCTGGAGTGATGGACAGGGTGATAATTCACCCCTCCACTTT. It yields the protein CAWSDGQGDNSPLHF.

This chain links TRBV7-2 with TRBJ1-4; 8 bases are shared with TRBD1. Germline V CDR1 and CDR2: SGHTA, FQGNSA. V was pared by 3 bases and J by 4 bases, with 4 bases of the junction left unmatched. The CDR3 is 15 residues long. The DNA for the CDR3 is TGTGCCAGCAGCTTCGGACAGGGCCTTAATGAAAAACTGTTTTTT. Its translation is CASSFGQGLNEKLFF. Variable domain in full (rest from reference TRBV7-2 and TRBJ1-4): GAGVSQSPSNKVTEKGKDVELRCDPISGHTALYWYRQSLGQGLEFLIYFQGNSAPDKSGLPSDRFSAERTGGSVSTLTIQRTQQEDSAVYLCASSFGQGLNEKLFFGSGTQLSVL.

This clone was seen a handful of times. The chain is built from TRBV5-4 and TRBJ2-1; 8 nucleotides agree with TRBD2. Germline values: CDR1 SGHNT, CDR2 YYREEE (reference sequence). This CDR3 spans 17 amino acids. J gave up 2 bases and V 3 bases, and 10 bases lay outside the gene matches. CDR3: CASSSPTAGGPYNEQFF. Written as DNA, the CDR3 is TGTGCCAGCAGCTCCCCCACGGCGGGGGGCCCCTACAATGAGCAGTTCTTC.

This chain links TRBV7-9 with TRBJ2-5; D is possibly TRBD2 (6 bases). The CDR3 runs 14 residues. V was pared by 4 bases and J by 1 base, with 10 bases between. CDR1 is SEHNR and CDR2 is FQNEAQ in the germline V gene (reference sequence). The CDR3 sequence: CASSSRDFQETQYF. The CDR3 DNA follows: TGTGCCAGCAGCTCTCGGGACTTCCAAGAGACCCAGTACTTC.

CDR3 nucleotide sequence: TGTGCCAGCAGGCCCGACAGCTACTATGGCTACACCTTC. This sequence encodes CASRPDSYYGYTF. The gene calls are TRBV2 and TRBJ1-2; the D gene is possibly TRBD1 (5 bases). The germline gives CDR1 SNHLY, CDR2 FYNNEI. V shed 6 bases and J shed 3 bases, with 11 bases lying between them. CDR3 size: 13 residues.

This clone was counted a few times. The genes are TRBV7-6 and TRBJ1-1, with 7 bases that match TRBD1. J was trimmed by 3 bases and V by 2 bases; bases with no gene match: 6. The CDR3 length is 15 residues. Germline V gives CDR1 SGHVS, CDR2 FNYEAQ. The CDR3 region has the DNA TGTGCCAGCAGCTTAAGCTACAGGGGTGACACTGAAGCTTTCTTT. Residues: CASSLSYRGDTEAFF. The entire variable domain, with the rest obtained from reference TRBV7-6 and TRBJ1-1, is as follows: GAGVSQSPRYKVTKRGQDVALRCDPISGHVSLYWYRQALGQGPEFLTYFNYEAQQDKSGLPNDRFSAERPEGSISTLTIQRTEQRDSAMYRCASSLSYRGDTEAFFGQGTRLTVV.

This rearrangement joins TRBV4-3 to TRBJ2-1; tentative D call: TRBD1 (6 bases). V gave up 5 bases and J gave up 2 bases, with 13 bases separating them. The CDR3 consists of 15 residues. Germline CDR1 LGHNA, CDR2 YSLEER. CDR3 sequence reads: CASSSGQGPYNEQFF. The CDR3 coding sequence is TGCGCCAGCAGCTCAGGGCAGGGGCCCTACAATGAGCAGTTCTTC.

A note on this clone: A read error may be the cause here, since a much bigger clone is one base away. The gene calls are TRBV5-6 and TRBJ1-5; no definite D call. The CDR3 consists of 13 residues. Germline assignment: CDR1 SGHDT and CDR2 YYEEEE. V lost 0 bases and J lost 1, with 2 bases in between. The chain's CDR3 is CASSLASNQPQHF. The CDR3 DNA sequence: TGTGCCAGCAGCTTGGCCAGCAATCAGCCCCAGCATTTT.

V is TRBV5-1 and J is TRBJ1-2, with 7 positions matching TRBD1. Germline lookup yields CDR1 SGHRS and CDR2 YFSETQ. V dropped 0 bases and J dropped 4; count of bases not matched to a gene: 3. The CDR3 is 14 amino acids. DNA for the CDR3: TGCGCCAGCAGCTTGGAGGGACAGTTCTATGGCTACACCTTC. Its translation: CASSLEGQFYGYTF.

This chain connects TRBV6-5 to TRBJ2-5; 8 nucleotides line up with TRBD2. The germline V gene has CDR1 MNHEY and CDR2 SVGAGI. Losses at the gene ends were 5 bases for V and 7 bases for J; bases not matched to a gene: 9. The CDR3 sequence is 14 residues long. CDR3 nucleotides: TGTGCCAGCAGTCTCCGGGGGGGCGCGGGGACCCAGTACTTC. Its protein is CASSLRGGAGTQYF.

J is TRBJ2-6 and V is TRBV5-4, with D unclear. V was pared by 3 bases and J by 0 bases, with 7 bases between. Germline V gene data show CDR1 as SGHNT and CDR2 as YYREEE (reference sequence). The CDR3 is 15 residues long. CDR3 DNA: TGTGCCAGCAGCTCAGCTAACTCTGGGGCCAACGTCCTGACTTTC. This gives the protein CASSSANSGANVLTF.

In its sample, this clone was seen a few times. The V call is TRBV28, the J call TRBJ1-1, with 8 nucleotides matching TRBD1. With 5 bases clipped from V and 4 bases from J, the junction kept 9 bases outside the gene matches. CDR3 size: 15 residues. Germline CDR1 MDHEN, CDR2 SYDVKM. The DNA for the CDR3 is TGTGCCAGCAGTCCAAGACAGGGGCGGTTCACTGAAGCTTTCTTT. The encoded protein is CASSPRQGRFTEAFF. Full variable domain (outside the CDR3, taken from reference TRBV28 and TRBJ1-1): DVKVTQSSRYLVKRTGEKVFLECVQDMDHENMFWYRQDPGLGLRLIYFSYDVKMKEKGDIPEGYSVSREKKERFSLILESASTNQTSMYLCASSPRQGRFTEAFFGQGTRLTVV.

This clone was seen a few times. The chain carries TRBV7-9 and TRBJ2-5; no clear D gene. Germline values: CDR1 SEHNR, CDR2 FQNEAQ (reference sequence). With 1 base removed from V and 6 bases from J, the gap between germline ends came to 6 bases. CDR3 size: 12 residues. As DNA, the CDR3 is TGTGCCAGCAGCTTAGACGTAAAGACCCAGTACTTC. It is translated as CASSLDVKTQYF.

The gene calls are TRBV4-3 and TRBJ2-7, with a possible D match to TRBD1 (5 bases). The CDR3 spans 16 residues. V was pared by 1 base and J by 0 bases, with 13 bases between. The V gene's germline CDR1 is LGHNA and CDR2 YSLEER. The CDR3 nucleotides read TGCGCCAGCAGCCAAGGATGGGGCCTGACCTCCTACGAGCAGTACTTC. The encoded protein is CASSQGWGLTSYEQYF.

This sequence joins TRBV11-2 and TRBJ2-1; D perhaps matches TRBD2 (6 bases). Germline V CDR1 and CDR2: SGHAT, FQNNGV. The V end was cut by 5 bases, the J end by 6 bases, with 14 bases between. The CDR3 is 14 amino acids. The CDR3 nucleotides are TGTGCCAGCAGCCCACCGACTAGTATCAATGAGCAGTTCTTC. Translating gives CASSPPTSINEQFF.

V gene TRBV18 combines with J gene TRBJ1-2; 7 nucleotides align to TRBD1. Germline trimming cut 5 bases from V and 3 bases from J; bases unmatched to any gene: 3. Germline V gene sequence: CDR1 KGHSH, CDR2 LQKENI. The CDR3 contains 13 residues. CDR3 coding DNA: TGTGCCAGCTCATCCGGGACAGACTATGGCTACACCTTC. Protein product: CASSSGTDYGYTF.

This clone has only a few counts. The chain couples TRBV5-1 to TRBJ2-7, with D uncertain. The CDR3 totals 14 residues. Trimming removed 1 base at V and 2 bases at J, with 10 bases between. From germline, CDR1 is SGHRS and CDR2 YFSETQ. CDR3 in amino acids: CASSLLSGPYEQYF. CDR3 nucleotides: TGCGCCAGCAGCTTGCTATCAGGTCCCTACGAGCAGTACTTC.

The chain links TRBV5-5 to TRBJ2-2; D is possibly TRBD2 (5 bases). V dropped 2 bases and J dropped 2 bases, with 13 bases sitting between them. The CDR3 length is 16 residues. Germline V lookup: CDR1 SGHKS, CDR2 YYEKEE (reference sequence). CDR3 residues: CASSFPGKLNTGELFF. CDR3 DNA sequence: TGTGCCAGCAGCTTCCCGGGGAAACTAAACACCGGGGAGCTGTTTTTT.

The chain combines TRBV5-1 with TRBJ2-7; D possibly corresponds to TRBD1 (6 bases). Germline CDR1 reads SGHRS; CDR2 reads YFSETQ. This CDR3 has 14 residues. The V end lost 1 base, the J end lost 7 bases, and 15 bases lay between the germline ends. CDR3 in amino acids: CASSLRPQRGEQYF. DNA of the CDR3: TGCGCCAGCAGCTTGCGGCCTCAAAGGGGGGAGCAGTACTTC. Filled out from reference TRBV5-1 and TRBJ2-7, the complete variable domain reads KAGVTQTPRYLIKTRGQQVTLSCSPISGHRSVSWYQQTPGQGLQFLFEYFSETQRNKGNFPGRFSGRQFSNSRSEMNVSTLELGDSALYLCASSLRPQRGEQYFGPGTRLTVT.

This sequence joins TRBV29-1 and TRBJ2-1, with a tentative D call TRBD1 (5 bases). Germline loops: CDR1 SQVTM, CDR2 ANQGSEA. V lost 7 bases and J 4 bases, leaving 17 bases between the germline ends. This CDR3 is built from 14 residues. The CDR3 sequence is CSALHGDSYNEQFF. In DNA form, the CDR3 reads TGCAGCGCCCTTCATGGAGACAGTTACAATGAGCAGTTCTTC.

The V gene is TRBV25-1, the J gene TRBJ1-2, with no clear D. Germline loops: CDR1 MGHDK, CDR2 SYGVNS. Trimming removed 0 bases at V and 6 bases at J, with 14 bases between. This CDR3 spans 15 amino acids. This CDR3 is CASSEYSSMLNGYTF. As DNA, the CDR3 is TGTGCCAGCAGTGAATATTCCTCGATGCTGAATGGCTACACCTTC.

This chain joins TRBV30 and TRBJ2-5; D may match TRBD1 or TRBD2 (6 bases each). Germline values: CDR1 GTSNPN, CDR2 SVGIG (reference sequence). The CDR3 covers 13 residues. V lost 5 bases and J lost 1, with 11 bases in between. The CDR3 region is CAWVGGPQETQYF. The DNA of the CDR3 is TGTGCCTGGGTGGGGGGCCCCCAAGAGACCCAGTACTTC.

The chain joins TRBV5-6 to TRBJ2-3, with D unresolved. V shed 6 bases and J shed 1 base, with 12 bases lying between them. Germline V gene lookup returns CDR1 SGHDT and CDR2 YYEEEE. The CDR3 loop spans 14 amino acids. The CDR3 is CASTTAQRTDTQYF. In DNA, the CDR3 is TGTGCCAGCACCACTGCGCAGCGCACAGATACGCAGTATTTT.

This chain links TRBV23-1 with TRBJ2-2; 11 bases align to TRBD2. TRBV23-1 is annotated as an ORF whose role is uncertain. J gave up 4 bases and V 6 bases, and 4 bases lay outside the gene matches. This CDR3 is built from 15 residues. Written as DNA, the CDR3 is TGCGCCAGCAGAGGGACTAGCGGCTCCACCGGGGAGCTGTTTTTT. Its translation: CASRGTSGSTGELFF.

CDR3: CASSFGTEHTEAFF. For the CDR3, the DNA is TGTGCCAGCAGCTTCGGGACAGAACACACTGAAGCTTTCTTT. This rearrangement joins TRBV7-2 to TRBJ1-1; 7 bases fit TRBD1. Unmatched junction bases numbered 4, after V lost 3 bases and J lost 3 bases. CDR1 and CDR2 (germline): SGHTA, FQGNSA. The CDR3 runs 14 residues.

J is TRBJ2-5 and V is TRBV30, with 10 bases aligning to TRBD2. Germline values: CDR1 GTSNPN, CDR2 SVGIG (reference sequence). V trimming: 3 bases; J trimming: 5 bases; junction bases outside the gene matches: 18. This CDR3 is built from 18 residues. CDR3 in amino acids: CAWSFPIFQAGGRETQYF. The CDR3 DNA follows: TGTGCCTGGAGCTTTCCCATATTCCAAGCGGGGGGGCGCGAGACCCAGTACTTC.

This clone was counted between two and nine times. The chain has TRBV9 and TRBJ2-3; 8 nucleotides align to TRBD2. CDR1 is SGDLS, CDR2 YYNGEE, per germline. Losses at the gene ends were 4 bases for V and 3 bases for J; bases not matched to a gene: 13. This CDR3 has 17 residues. CDR3 DNA: TGTGCCAGCAGCACCCGGCCAAGCGGGGGTGGGACAGATACGCAGTATTTT. Protein: CASSTRPSGGGTDTQYF. The variable domain in full, completed from reference TRBV9 and TRBJ2-3, reads DSGVTQTPKHLITATGQRVTLRCSPRSGDLSVYWYQQSLDQGLQFLIQYYNGEERAKGNILERFSAQQFPDLHSELNLSSLELGDSALYFCASSTRPSGGGTDTQYFGPGTRLTVL.

In this sample, this clone turned up a few times. This rearrangement joins TRBV13 to TRBJ2-7; 8 positions match TRBD1. With 5 bases clipped from V and 1 base from J, the junction kept 7 bases outside the gene matches. CDR1 and CDR2 (germline): PRHDT, FYEKMQ (reference sequence). The CDR3 has 15 amino acids. DNA for the CDR3: TGTGCCAGCAGCACGCCGGGACAGGCTTCCTACGAGCAGTACTTC. It is translated as CASSTPGQASYEQYF.